These 31 T cell receptor beta chains were sequenced from one sample in a study of breast tumors, draining lymph nodes, adjacent tissues. The lymph nodes were axillary draining lymph nodes from breast cancer patients. TCRdb processed the multiplex PCR reads anew with MiXCR; each CDR3 protein has one entry. In the table there are tens of thousands of distinct CDR3 sequences, roughly 28% of which are singletons. Sequencing input: axillary lymph node tissue. These receptor sequences come from a female donor with breast cancer. Some clones in this sample may be carry-over from other donors' samples.

This clonotype came up many times. The V call is TRBV19, the J call TRBJ2-1; tentative D call: TRBD1 (6 bases). Looked up from germline, CDR1 is LNHDA and CDR2 is SQIVND (reference sequence). This CDR3 is 13 amino acids long. Trimming took off 8 bases at V and 4 bases at J, with 12 bases between the two ends. The CDR3 reads CASSGTLYNEQFF. The CDR3 DNA reads as TGTGCCAGTTCCGGGACACTGTACAATGAGCAGTTCTTC.

This clonotype occurred many times. The chain combines TRBV5-4 with TRBJ2-1; 8 nucleotides align to TRBD2. This CDR3 comprises 14 residues. In germline, CDR1 is SGHNT, CDR2 YYREEE (reference sequence). The junction had 4 bases not matched to a gene; V was cut back by 4 bases and J by 4 bases. The CDR3 DNA reads as TGTGCCAGCAGCGAATCTAGCGGGTACAATGAGCAGTTCTTC. This encodes CASSESSGYNEQFF.

In regard to this clonotype: No DNA is shown, since the ends of the CDR3 on it are uncertain; the CDR3 is the one TCRdb lists. The V and J genes are TRBV7-9 and TRBJ2-2; whether TRBD2, the table's D call, matches the DNA was not checked. Germline V gene sequence: CDR1 SEHNR, CDR2 FQNEAQ (reference sequence). The CDR3 has 22 residues if both end residues are counted. CDR3 sequence: CASSQGLSYEQYFGPGTGELFF.

This clonotype was seen only once. The V and J genes are TRBV12-5 and TRBJ2-2, with TRBD1 matching over 7 bases. The CDR3 totals 19 residues. The ends lost 5 bases at V and 3 bases at J; junction bases unmatched: 18. CDR1 is LGHNT and CDR2 is FRNRAP in the germline V gene. This CDR3 reads CASGQSGGRPYGYTGELFF. The CDR3, as DNA: TGTGCTAGTGGTCAGTCAGGGGGAAGACCCTATGGCTACACCGGGGAGCTGTTTTTT. Supplemented by reference TRBV12-5 and TRBJ2-2, the full variable domain reads DARVTQTPRHKVTEMGQEVTMRCQPILGHNTVFWYRQTMMQGLELLAYFRNRAPLDDSGMPKDRFSAEMPDATLATLKIQPSEPRDSAVYFCASGQSGGRPYGYTGELFFGEGSRLTVL.

With respect to this clonotype: A much more abundant neighbour one base away suggests this may be a read error. The chain combines TRBV5-4 with TRBJ2-7, with D uncertain. Trimming took off 1 base at V and 5 bases at J, with 16 bases between the two ends. Germline CDR1 is SGHNT and CDR2 is YYREEE (reference sequence). The CDR3 is 15 amino acids. CDR3 amino acids: CASSLRTALLNEQYF. Here the CDR3 DNA reads TGTGCCAGCAGCTTGCGGACCGCGCTTTTAAACGAGCAGTACTTC.

This clonotype was seen ten or more times. The chain employs TRBV12-3 or TRBV12-4 and TRBJ2-1, with D possibly called TRBD1 or TRBD2 (5 bases each). Trimming stripped 2 bases from V and 10 bases from J, with 9 bases between. The CDR3 loop spans 12 amino acids. DNA for the CDR3: TGTGCCAGCAGTTTAATCGAGGGGGAGCAGTTCTTC. It specifies CASSLIEGEQFF.

Remarks on this clonotype: The junction and the germline gene differ at one end; a read error may be behind it. This chain uses TRBV6-2 or TRBV6-3 with TRBJ2-5; TRBD2 might be the D (5 bases). Germline-derived CDR1 and CDR2 are MNHEY and SVGEGT. This CDR3 is built from 14 residues. The CDR3 DNA sequence: TGTGCCAGCAGTTACAGGCTAGCCTCAGAGACCCAGTGCTTC. Residues: CASSYRLASETQCF.

This clonotype was detected many times. The chain is built from TRBV10-3 and TRBJ1-2; D unclear. This CDR3 region has 13 residues. The V and J ends lost 0 bases and 2 bases respectively, with 4 bases between them. Germline CDR1 ENHRY, CDR2 SYGVKD. The CDR3 region is CAISESFNYGYTF. DNA of the CDR3: TGTGCCATCAGTGAGTCTTTCAACTATGGCTACACCTTC.

Notes on this clonotype: One junction end disagrees with the germline gene, perhaps due to a read error. The chain combines TRBV25-1 with TRBJ2-1; 7 nucleotides line up with TRBD2. CDR3 length: 15 amino acids. Germline V gene data show CDR1 as MGHDK and CDR2 as SYGVNS. The CDR3 spells CASSDLAGDHNGQFF. Written as DNA, the CDR3 is TGTGCCAGCAGTGACCTGGCGGGAGACCACAATGGGCAGTTCTTC.

The chain uses TRBV20-1 and TRBJ2-1; maybe TRBD2 (6 bases). Trimming left V 5 bases short and J 9 bases short, with 17 bases between. CDR1 and CDR2 from the germline V gene are DFQATT and SNEGSKA (reference sequence). The CDR3 contains 13 residues. The CDR3 protein is CSAEVLGGFEQFF. DNA of the CDR3: TGCAGTGCTGAAGTATTGGGGGGTTTTGAGCAGTTCTTC.

This clonotype was seen many times. The J gene is TRBJ2-7, the V gene TRBV9, with TRBD1 matching over 11 bases. Looked up from germline, CDR1 is SGDLS and CDR2 is YYNGEE. The CDR3 has 16 residues. Trimming took 0 bases from V and 5 from J; bases not matched to a gene: 7. The CDR3 region has the DNA TGTGCCAGCAGCGTAGGTCCGGACAGGGGGCTCGACGAGCAGTACTTC. Amino acids: CASSVGPDRGLDEQYF.

In this sample, this clonotype turned up many times. The chain carries TRBV5-6 and TRBJ2-6, with TRBD1 identical over 9 bases. The J segment lost 10 bases and the V segment lost 3 bases, leaving 5 bases of the junction unmatched. CDR3 length equals 14 residues. Germline V CDR1 and CDR2: SGHDT, YYEEEE. CDR3 in amino acids: CASSSPGQGNVLTF. The CDR3 DNA is TGTGCCAGCAGCTCGCCGGGACAGGGTAACGTCCTGACTTTC.

This chain links TRBV9 with TRBJ2-7, with D maybe TRBD2 (5 bases). This CDR3 contains 14 residues. Trimming shortened V by 4 bases and J by 5 bases, and 16 bases separated the two germline ends. From germline, CDR1 is SGDLS and CDR2 YYNGEE. CDR3 protein: CASSTGSVDHEQYF. The CDR3 nucleotides are TGTGCCAGCAGCACGGGTAGCGTCGACCACGAGCAGTACTTC.

Comment on this clonotype: A much larger clone differs from this one at a single base, so this may be a read error. This rearrangement joins TRBV5-6 to TRBJ2-5, with D possibly matching TRBD2 (7 bases). Germline V gene lookup returns CDR1 SGHDT and CDR2 YYEEEE. This CDR3 is built from 16 residues. Trimming pared 0 bases from V and 5 bases from J, leaving 17 bases between. CDR3 DNA sequence: TGTGCCAGCAGCTTGGTGTTTACTGGGGGGGGCGAGACCCAGTACTTC. It translates to CASSLVFTGGGETQYF. Filled out from reference TRBV5-6 and TRBJ2-5, the complete variable domain reads DAGVTQSPTHLIKTRGQQVTLRCSPKSGHDTVSWYQQALGQGPQFIFQYYEEEERQRGNFPDRFSGHQFPNYSSELNVNALLLGDSALYLCASSLVFTGGGETQYFGPGTRLLVL.

On this clonotype: A much larger clone is a single base away; this may be a read error. V gene TRBV18 combines with J gene TRBJ2-1, with D perhaps TRBD1 (6 bases). Germline V gives CDR1 KGHSH, CDR2 LQKENI. This CDR3 contains 13 residues. Trimming took 3 bases from V and 6 from J, leaving 9 bases between them. CDR3 sequence reads: CASSPTTGNEQFF. The DNA of the CDR3 is TGTGCCAGCTCACCGACGACAGGCAATGAGCAGTTCTTC.

This clonotype has ten or more counts. V is TRBV6-5 and J is TRBJ2-3, with a possible D match to TRBD2 (6 bases). Trimming stripped 1 base from V and 1 base from J, with 12 bases between. This CDR3 contains 16 residues. The germline gives CDR1 MNHEY, CDR2 SVGAGI. CDR3 amino acids: CASSYLAARGTDTQYF. The CDR3 region has the DNA TGTGCCAGCAGTTACTTAGCGGCGAGGGGCACAGATACGCAGTATTTT.

On this clonotype: A junction end diverges from the germline sequence, so it may reflect a read error. The rearrangement joins TRBV5-1 to TRBJ2-7; D gene ambiguous. CDR3 length: 15 residues. Looked up from germline, CDR1 is SGHRS and CDR2 is YFSETQ. Written as DNA, the CDR3 is TGCGCCAGCAGCTTGGGTCTGGGCCCCCCTTACGAGCAGCACTTC. Protein: CASSLGLGPPYEQHF.

This clonotype was recorded many times. The chain carries TRBV5-6 and TRBJ1-2; D ambiguous. Germline V gene data show CDR1 as SGHDT and CDR2 as YYEEEE. This CDR3 has 15 amino acids. V lost 1 base to trimming and J lost 4 bases, with 14 bases between them. As DNA, the CDR3 is TGTGCCAGCAGCTTGCTAGCCCCAGAGGTCTATGGCTACACCTTC. Protein: CASSLLAPEVYGYTF. The whole variable domain, remainder taken from reference TRBV5-6 and TRBJ1-2, is DAGVTQSPTHLIKTRGQQVTLRCSPKSGHDTVSWYQQALGQGPQFIFQYYEEEERQRGNFPDRFSGHQFPNYSSELNVNALLLGDSALYLCASSLLAPEVYGYTFGSGTRLTVV.

At least ten counts were recorded for this clonotype. The rearrangement joins TRBV15 to TRBJ2-4, with D possibly being TRBD1 (7 bases). V lost 6 bases and J 0 bases, leaving 15 bases between the germline ends. Germline assignment: CDR1 LNHNV and CDR2 YYDKDF (reference sequence). The CDR3 has 16 amino acids. CDR3 region: CATRDGGGKAKNIQYF. The CDR3 DNA is TGTGCCACCAGGGACGGAGGGGGCAAAGCCAAAAACATTCAGTACTTC.

This clonotype was counted at least ten times. The V and J genes are TRBV5-8 and TRBJ1-2; no reliable D call. The CDR3 length is 15 residues. The V and J ends lost 1 base and 2 bases respectively, with 12 bases between them. In germline, CDR1 is SGHTS, CDR2 YDEGEE. The CDR3 is CASSLIVSGNYGYTF. The CDR3, as DNA: TGTGCCAGCAGCTTGATTGTGTCAGGAAACTATGGCTACACCTTC. Combining the CDR3 with reference TRBV5-8 and TRBJ1-2 gives the whole variable domain EAGVTQSPTHLIKTRGQQATLRCSPISGHTSVYWYQQALGLGLQFLLWYDEGEERNRGNFPPRFSGRQFPNYSSELNVNALELEDSALYLCASSLIVSGNYGYTFGSGTRLTVV.

This clonotype was picked up many times. DNA for the CDR3: TGTGCCAGCAGCAATAGCGGGTACACTGAAGCTTTCTTT. It codes for CASSNSGYTEAFF. The chain links TRBV7-2 to TRBJ1-1, with unresolved D. CDR1 is SGHTA, CDR2 FQGNSA, per germline. The CDR3 has 13 residues. V lost 5 bases and J lost 3, with 10 bases in between.

This chain links TRBV20-1 with TRBJ2-7; D gene uncertain. The CDR3 contains 12 residues. Deletions cut 3 bases from V and 2 bases from J, with 8 bases between. Germline lookup yields CDR1 DFQATT and CDR2 SNEGSKA (reference sequence). The CDR3 loop reads CSASSQAYEQYF. The CDR3 DNA sequence: TGCAGTGCTAGCTCTCAGGCCTACGAGCAGTACTTC.

In this sample, this clonotype turned up a few times. This may be a read error, as it is one base from a much larger clone. The chain is built from TRBV6-1 and TRBJ2-3, with TRBD2 identical over 8 bases. The length of the CDR3 is 13 residues. The germline gives CDR1 MNHNS, CDR2 SASEGT. Unmatched junction bases numbered 2, after V lost 5 bases and J lost 4 bases. CDR3 in DNA: TGTGCCAGCAGTCACGGGGGGGCAGATACGCAGTATTTT. It translates to CASSHGGADTQYF.

This clonotype has at least ten counts. DNA for the CDR3: TGTGCCATCAGTGTGGGGGGAGGGCCGACTAGCTCCTACAATGAGCAGTTCTTC. It specifies CAISVGGGPTSSYNEQFF. The chain has TRBV10-3 and TRBJ2-1; 7 bases align to TRBD2. V lost 4 bases, J lost 0 bases, and 12 bases stayed unmatched. CDR1 ENHRY and CDR2 SYGVKD come from the germline V gene. This CDR3 has 18 amino acids.

In this sample, this clonotype turned up many times. The chain links TRBV7-3 to TRBJ2-5; 9 nucleotides match TRBD2. Looked up from germline, CDR1 is SGHTA and CDR2 is FQGTGA. The trim removed 0 bases at V and 5 bases at J, leaving 4 bases unmatched. This CDR3 is built from 15 residues. This CDR3 reads CASSLTAGGQETQYF. The CDR3 nucleotides are TGTGCCAGCAGCTTAACTGCGGGAGGGCAGGAGACCCAGTACTTC.

As regards this clonotype: A much larger clone sits a single nucleotide away, making a read error possible. The chain joins TRBV5-4 to TRBJ2-1, with 7 bases lining up with TRBD1. This CDR3 has 14 amino acids. J was trimmed by 4 bases and V by 6 bases; bases with no gene match: 7. Germline V gives CDR1 SGHNT, CDR2 YYREEE (reference sequence). CDR3 loop: CASMVAGGYNEQFF. As DNA, the CDR3 is TGTGCCAGCATGGTGGCAGGGGGATACAATGAGCAGTTCTTC. The full variable domain, with the rest looked up from reference TRBV5-4 and TRBJ2-1, is ETGVTQSPTHLIKTRGQQVTLRCSSQSGHNTVSWYQQALGQGPQFIFQYYREEENGRGNFPPRFSGLQFPNYSSELNVNALELDDSALYLCASMVAGGYNEQFFGPGTRLTVL.

Regarding this clonotype: This likely comes from a read error, as the CDR3 has no conserved phenylalanine or tryptophan at its end. The genes are TRBV13 and TRBJ2-7; TRBD1 agrees at 7 bases. CDR3 length: 14 amino acids. The trim removed 5 bases at V and 2 bases at J, leaving 6 bases unmatched. Looked up from germline, CDR1 is PRHDT and CDR2 is FYEKMQ (reference sequence). In nucleotides, the CDR3 is TGTGCCAGCAGCCGTCACAGGGGAGCCTACGAGCAGTACATC. Protein: CASSRHRGAYEQYI.

This clonotype was seen many times. This chain connects TRBV9 to TRBJ2-6; 7 nucleotides agree with TRBD1. J was trimmed by 0 bases and V by 2 bases; bases with no gene match: 5. This CDR3 is built from 17 residues. The V gene's germline CDR1 is SGDLS and CDR2 YYNGEE. In DNA form, the CDR3 reads TGTGCCAGCAGCGTCGGACAGGCCTACTCTGGGGCCAACGTCCTGACTTTC. It is translated as CASSVGQAYSGANVLTF.

This clonotype was counted ten times or more. The chain is built from TRBV6-4 and TRBJ1-5; no firm D call. CDR3 length equals 13 residues. CDR1 MRHNA and CDR2 SNTAGT come from the germline V gene. V lost 4 bases to trimming and J lost 4 bases, with 8 bases between them. CDR3 DNA sequence: TGTGCCAGCAGTGTAGAGGGAAATCAGCCCCAGCATTTT. Its translation is CASSVEGNQPQHF.

The count of this clonotype is one. A read error may explain this, as a much larger clone is one base away. The chain links TRBV6-6 to TRBJ2-5, with D hard to call. Germline CDR1 reads MNHNY; CDR2 reads SVGAGI (reference sequence). The length of the CDR3 is 14 residues. CDR3 nucleotide sequence: TGTGCCGGCAGGCGGTTTGATTGGTGGGAGACCCAGTACTTC. Its protein product is CAGRRFDWWETQYF.

This clonotype was counted many times. This rearrangement joins TRBV7-2 to TRBJ1-1; tentative D call: TRBD1 (5 bases). Germline CDR1 SGHTA, CDR2 FQGNSA. V gave up 5 bases and J gave up 4 bases, with 14 bases separating them. The CDR3 consists of 14 residues. The CDR3 DNA sequence: TGTGCCAGCAGCCCAAGTCAGGGCCGCACTGAAGCTTTCTTT. Amino acids: CASSPSQGRTEAFF. The entire variable domain, with the rest obtained from reference TRBV7-2 and TRBJ1-1, is as follows: GAGVSQSPSNKVTEKGKDVELRCDPISGHTALYWYRQSLGQGLEFLIYFQGNSAPDKSGLPSDRFSAERTGGSVSTLTIQRTQQEDSAVYLCASSPSQGRTEAFFGQGTRLTVV.